Listed below are T cell receptor beta chains from one sample, sequenced in a study of shared T cell receptors in the human thymus. Assay used: immunoSEQ multiplex PCR; TCRdb lists only in-frame clones, some missing. Of under 700,000 clones in the sample, 75% to 80% were seen once. Separately, the same data were catalogued under a study of human thymus T cells.

Sequencing was performed on thymocytes. Receptors were obtained from a boy less than two years old with a congenital heart defect. The CDR3 runs from the conserved cysteine through the conserved F or W. A D gene is named only where the DNA matches it firmly.

d_call: NA; j_call: TRBJ2-3; v_call: TRBV11-2; cdr3_aa: CASSLRPTRKSRYTDTQYF; cdr3_nt: TGTGCCAGCAGCTTACGCCCGACTAGGAAGAGCAGATACACAGATACGCAGTATTTT
d_call: TRBD2; j_call: TRBJ2-5; v_call: TRBV15; cdr3_aa: CATSASLAGTSTGGRGQYF; cdr3_nt: TGTGCCACCAGCGCCTCCCTCGCCGGGACTTCAACCGGCGGGAGGGGCCAGTACTTC
d_call: TRBD1; j_call: TRBJ1-2; v_call: TRBV27; cdr3_aa: CASRQSGGGGMYGYTF; cdr3_nt: TGTGCCAGCAGACAAAGTGGAGGGGGCGGAATGTATGGCTACACCTTC
d_call: NA; j_call: TRBJ2-7; v_call: TRBV18; cdr3_aa: CASSPPGQGSYEQYF; cdr3_nt: TGTGCCAGCTCACCACCCGGGCAGGGCTCCTACGAGCAGTACTTC
d_call: NA; j_call: TRBJ2-5; v_call: TRBV18; cdr3_aa: CASSPSYQETQYF; cdr3_nt: TGTGCCAGCTCACCTAGCTACCAAGAGACCCAGTACTTC
d_call: NA; j_call: TRBJ2-7; v_call: TRBV27; cdr3_aa: CASSPKGDRPQTFSYEQYF; cdr3_nt: TGTGCCAGCAGTCCGAAAGGCGACAGGCCTCAGACCTTCTCCTACGAGCAGTACTTC
d_call: TRBD1; j_call: TRBJ2-3; v_call: TRBV5-1; cdr3_aa: CASSWNRGLRTDTQYF; cdr3_nt: TGCGCCAGCAGCTGGAACAGGGGCCTTCGCACAGATACGCAGTATTTT
d_call: TRBD2; j_call: TRBJ2-5; v_call: TRBV9; cdr3_aa: CASTVGLAGGQRETQYF; cdr3_nt: TGTGCCAGCACCGTGGGACTAGCGGGAGGGCAGAGGGAGACCCAGTACTTC
d_call: NA; j_call: TRBJ2-7; v_call: TRBV28; cdr3_aa: CASSLRAGYYEQYF; cdr3_nt: TGTGCCAGCAGTTTGCGCGCGGGGTACTACGAGCAGTACTTC
d_call: TRBD2; j_call: TRBJ2-1; v_call: TRBV6-5; cdr3_aa: CASSYAPREGWSEQFF; cdr3_nt: TGTGCCAGCAGTTACGCCCCCCGGGAGGGCTGGAGTGAGCAGTTCTTC
d_call: NA; j_call: TRBJ2-3; v_call: TRBV11-2; cdr3_aa: CASSLDQQGTDTQYF; cdr3_nt: TGTGCCAGCAGCTTAGATCAACAGGGCACAGATACGCAGTATTTT
d_call: TRBD2; j_call: TRBJ2-3; v_call: TRBV27; cdr3_aa: CASSPRTSGRTDTQYF; cdr3_nt: TGTGCCAGCAGTCCCAGGACTAGCGGGAGGACAGATACGCAGTATTTT
d_call: NA; j_call: TRBJ1-2; v_call: TRBV2; cdr3_aa: CASSRGTIQSQYGYTF; cdr3_nt: TGTGCCAGCAGTCGAGGGACAATACAAAGTCAGTATGGCTACACCTTC
d_call: TRBD1; j_call: TRBJ1-4; v_call: TRBV30; cdr3_aa: CACSPLPGRGEKLFF; cdr3_nt: TGTGCCTGCTCGCCCCTTCCCGGCAGGGGGGAAAAACTGTTTTTT
d_call: TRBD1; j_call: TRBJ1-1; v_call: TRBV6-5; cdr3_aa: CASKPGTGMNTEAFF; cdr3_nt: TGTGCCAGCAAGCCCGGGACAGGTATGAACACTGAAGCTTTCTTT
d_call: NA; j_call: TRBJ2-7; v_call: TRBV2; cdr3_aa: CASSTDCSIYEQYF; cdr3_nt: TGTGCCAGCAGTACGGACTGTAGCATCTACGAGCAGTACTTC
d_call: TRBD2; j_call: TRBJ2-1; v_call: TRBV7-3; cdr3_aa: CASSSTSGRSNEQFF; cdr3_nt: TGTGCCAGCAGCTCGACTAGCGGGAGATCGAATGAGCAGTTCTTC